Shown below are 21 T cell receptor beta chains from a single sample sequenced in a study of shared clonotypes between healthy human individuals. Clones were read by immunoSEQ multiplex PCR, and TCRdb kept only the in-frame ones, dropping some. The profile covers more than 850,000 clones, with 78% appearing a single time and 0.52% taken by the ten largest. The sequenced material came from memory CD4+ T cells from PBMCs. The subset here: CD45RA-negative fraction. Receptors were obtained from a young man in good health. Some clones in this sample may be carry-over from other donors' samples.

The rearrangement uses TRBV30 and TRBJ1-5; the D gene is possibly TRBD1 (6 bases). V was pared by 5 bases and J by 7 bases, with 15 bases between. The CDR3 is made up of 13 amino acids. CDR1 is GTSNPN and CDR2 is SVGIG in the germline V gene (reference sequence). The CDR3 here is CAWAGQGRQPQHF. DNA for the CDR3: TGTGCCTGGGCGGGGCAGGGGAGACAGCCCCAGCATTTT.

V usage is TRBV6-1 and J usage is TRBJ1-3; no clear D. V gave up 7 bases and J gave up 8 bases, with 9 bases separating them. This CDR3 has 11 residues. Germline CDR1 reads MNHNS; CDR2 reads SASEGT. The CDR3 spells CASTLRDTIYF. The CDR3 DNA follows: TGTGCCAGCACCCTTCGGGACACCATATATTTT.

The V and J genes are TRBV5-6 and TRBJ1-5; D might be TRBD1 (5 bases). The germline V and J ends were trimmed by 7 bases and 1 base, with 18 bases remaining between them. This CDR3 is built from 16 residues. Germline V gene lookup returns CDR1 SGHDT and CDR2 YYEEEE. Written as DNA, the CDR3 is TGTGCCAGCTCACGTGAGGGGAGTGAAAGCAATCAGCCCCAGCATTTT. Its translation is CASSREGSESNQPQHF. Looking up the rest from reference TRBV5-6 and TRBJ1-5 gives the full variable domain: DAGVTQSPTHLIKTRGQQVTLRCSPKSGHDTVSWYQQALGQGPQFIFQYYEEEERQRGNFPDRFSGHQFPNYSSELNVNALLLGDSALYLCASSREGSESNQPQHFGDGTRLSIL.

This clone was detected ten times or more. The V call is TRBV6-4, the J call TRBJ1-2; 7 nucleotides agree with TRBD1. V lost 0 bases to trimming and J lost 0 bases; unmatched junction nucleotides: 10. The CDR3 covers 18 residues. In germline, CDR1 is MRHNA, CDR2 SNTAGT. As DNA, the CDR3 is TGTGCCAGCAGTGACTCGGGGTATGGACAGGAAGCTAACTATGGCTACACCTTC. This sequence encodes CASSDSGYGQEANYGYTF.

The chain carries TRBV27 and TRBJ2-7; the match to TRBD1 covers 7 bases. The J segment lost 2 bases and the V segment lost 6 bases, leaving 16 bases of the junction unmatched. The CDR3 has 17 amino acids. CDR1 is MNHEY and CDR2 is SMNVEV in the germline V gene (reference sequence). The CDR3 nucleotides are TGTGCCAGCAGGAGGACAGGTTCCCTTTCAGACGCCTACGAGCAGTACTTC. As protein: CASRRTGSLSDAYEQYF.

The CDR3 DNA is TGTGCCAGCAGTTACTCAGGCATAGGGCTATATGGCTACACCTTC. Its translation is CASSYSGIGLYGYTF. The rearrangement uses TRBV6-5 and TRBJ1-2; D is unresolved. The ends were cut back, 0 bases at V and 5 bases at J, with 13 bases in the middle. CDR3 length: 15 amino acids. Germline V gene lookup returns CDR1 MNHEY and CDR2 SVGAGI.

V gene TRBV7-9 combines with J gene TRBJ2-7; 8 nucleotides line up with TRBD1. The germline CDR1 and CDR2 sequences are SEHNR and FQNEAQ (reference sequence). The CDR3 consists of 15 residues. Losses at the gene ends were 5 bases for V and 3 bases for J; bases not matched to a gene: 9. The CDR3 DNA follows: TGTGCCAGCAGCATATGGGACAGGAACCTCTACGAGCAGTACTTC. Translated: CASSIWDRNLYEQYF.

Remarks on this clone: Other nucleotide sequences in the sample specify the same CDR3. This chain links TRBV29-1 with TRBJ1-1, with D perhaps matching TRBD1 (5 bases). Deletions cut 2 bases from V and 0 bases from J, with 7 bases between. This CDR3 is built from 13 residues. Germline assignment: CDR1 SQVTM and CDR2 ANQGSEA. For the CDR3, the DNA is TGCAGCGTTGAATGGGGGATGAACACTGAAGCTTTCTTT. Translation gives CSVEWGMNTEAFF.

The V call is TRBV5-4, the J call TRBJ1-2; 11 bases map to TRBD1. V lost 0 bases to trimming and J lost 4 bases; unmatched junction nucleotides: 11. The CDR3 totals 18 residues. The V gene's germline CDR1 is SGHNT and CDR2 YYREEE (reference sequence). CDR3 sequence reads: CASSLATSGDRGVYGYTF. CDR3 nucleotides: TGTGCCAGCAGCTTGGCCACTAGTGGGGACAGGGGGGTCTATGGCTACACCTTC.

The chain uses TRBV28 and TRBJ2-6; D may be TRBD1 (6 bases). The germline gives CDR1 MDHEN, CDR2 SYDVKM. The V end lost 2 bases, the J end lost 5 bases, and 13 bases lay between the germline ends. The CDR3 spans 16 residues. In nucleotides, the CDR3 is TGTGCCAGCAGTTTAAGGACAGCCGCGAGGGCCAACGTCCTGACTTTC. Protein sequence: CASSLRTAARANVLTF.

V gene TRBV15 combines with J gene TRBJ2-7; TRBD1 matches at 8 bases. Per germline, CDR1 LNHNV and CDR2 YYDKDF (reference sequence). The J segment lost 2 bases and the V segment lost 8 bases, leaving 2 bases of the junction unmatched. The CDR3 is 12 residues long. In DNA form, the CDR3 reads TGTGCCACCGGACAGGGAGCCTACGAGCAGTACTTC. Translating gives CATGQGAYEQYF.

This chain links TRBV5-1 with TRBJ2-1; the D is unclear. CDR3 length: 14 amino acids. Germline values: CDR1 SGHRS, CDR2 YFSETQ. Trimming took off 6 bases at V and 0 bases at J, with 10 bases between the two ends. The CDR3 is CASTAPSSYNEQFF. The CDR3 DNA is TGCGCCAGCACCGCTCCCAGCTCCTACAATGAGCAGTTCTTC.

There are many counts of this clone. This sequence joins TRBV28 and TRBJ2-3; 8 bases map to TRBD2. This CDR3 is 15 amino acids long. V shed 3 bases, J shed 2 bases, and the junction held 4 bases outside the gene matches. CDR1 and CDR2 (germline): MDHEN, SYDVKM. The DNA for the CDR3 is TGTGCCAGCAGTTTCACTAGCGGCCTCACAGATACGCAGTATTTT. Translation: CASSFTSGLTDTQYF.

Comment on this clone: Additional DNA sequences in this sample encode the identical CDR3. V gene TRBV18 combines with J gene TRBJ2-1, with 8 bases lining up with TRBD2. V lost 1 base and J lost 1; bases outside the gene matches: 0. The CDR3 spans 15 residues. CDR1 is KGHSH, CDR2 LQKENI, per germline. The CDR3 DNA reads as TGTGCCAGCTCACCACTAGCGGGGTCCTACAATGAGCAGTTCTTC. Encoded protein: CASSPLAGSYNEQFF. The full variable domain, in which reference TRBV18 and TRBJ2-1 provide the parts outside the CDR3, is NAGVMQNPRHLVRRRGQEARLRCSPMKGHSHVYWYRQLPEEGLKFMVYLQKENIIDESGMPKERFSAEFPKEGPSILRIQQVVRGDSAAYFCASSPLAGSYNEQFFGPGTRLTVL.

The chain uses TRBV5-6 and TRBJ2-6, with 7 positions matching TRBD2. CDR3 length: 16 residues. CDR1 is SGHDT, CDR2 YYEEEE, per germline. Trimming took 4 bases from V and 5 from J; bases not matched to a gene: 9. CDR3 loop: CASSPTSEIRANVLTF. CDR3 in DNA: TGTGCCAGCAGCCCTACTAGCGAGATAAGGGCCAACGTCCTGACTTTC.

A single count supports this clone. The V and J genes are TRBV6-4 and TRBJ1-5, with TRBD1 matching 8 bases. The trim removed 8 bases at V and 5 bases at J, leaving 14 bases unmatched. Germline V gene data show CDR1 as MRHNA and CDR2 as SNTAGT. The CDR3 extends over 16 amino acids. The CDR3 is CASHDKQTGDYQPQHF. The CDR3 DNA reads as TGTGCCAGCCATGATAAACAGACAGGGGACTATCAGCCCCAGCATTTT.

Regarding this clone: This may stem from a read error, because a much larger clone lies one nucleotide away. The J gene is TRBJ2-3, the V gene TRBV27; D ambiguous. From germline, CDR1 is MNHEY and CDR2 SMNVEV (reference sequence). The CDR3 has 11 amino acids. Trimming shortened V by 3 bases and J by 4 bases, and 2 bases separated the two germline ends. The CDR3 loop is CASSFADTQYF. For the CDR3, the DNA is TGTGCCAGCAGTTTCGCAGATACGCAGTATTTT.

V usage is TRBV7-2 and J usage is TRBJ1-1; 7 positions match TRBD1. V was clipped by 0 bases and J by 11 bases; unmatched bases: 6. The CDR3 is 13 amino acids. Germline CDR1 reads SGHTA; CDR2 reads FQGNSA. The CDR3 nucleotides are TGTGCCAGCAGCTTAGCCCACAGGGGCGGGGCTTTCTTT. Translated, it gives CASSLAHRGGAFF. The whole variable domain, remainder taken from reference TRBV7-2 and TRBJ1-1, is GAGVSQSPSNKVTEKGKDVELRCDPISGHTALYWYRQSLGQGLEFLIYFQGNSAPDKSGLPSDRFSAERTGGSVSTLTIQRTQQEDSAVYLCASSLAHRGGAFFGQGTRLTVV.

J is TRBJ2-1 and V is TRBV5-1, with 9 bases that match TRBD1. Per germline, CDR1 SGHRS and CDR2 YFSETQ. The J segment lost 4 bases and the V segment lost 4 bases, leaving 9 bases of the junction unmatched. The CDR3 length is 16 residues. The CDR3 is CASSIPGQGPYNEQFF. CDR3 in DNA: TGCGCCAGCAGCATCCCGGGACAGGGCCCTTACAATGAGCAGTTCTTC. Full variable domain (missing parts from reference TRBV5-1 and TRBJ2-1): KAGVTQTPRYLIKTRGQQVTLSCSPISGHRSVSWYQQTPGQGLQFLFEYFSETQRNKGNFPGRFSGRQFSNSRSEMNVSTLELGDSALYLCASSIPGQGPYNEQFFGPGTRLTVL.

The genes are TRBV2 and TRBJ2-7; 12 nucleotides match TRBD2. V trimming: 6 bases; J trimming: 3 bases; junction bases outside the gene matches: 6. CDR3 size: 15 residues. Looked up from germline, CDR1 is SNHLY and CDR2 is FYNNEI. The CDR3 nucleotides are TGTGCCAGCAGAATCGGACTAGCGGGGCTCTACGAGCAGTACTTC. Its protein is CASRIGLAGLYEQYF.

The V gene is TRBV7-3, the J gene TRBJ2-1, with 9 bases identical to TRBD2. The CDR3 is 19 residues long. Germline CDR1 and CDR2: SGHTA and FQGTGA. V shed 0 bases and J 0 bases; nucleotides not matched to a gene: 9. Here the CDR3 reads CASSLTSGRLPSSYNEQFF. As DNA, the CDR3 is TGTGCCAGCAGCTTAACTAGCGGGAGACTCCCCAGCTCCTACAATGAGCAGTTCTTC. The variable domain in full, with the rest retrieved from reference TRBV7-3 and TRBJ2-1, is GAGVSQTPSNKVTEKGKYVELRCDPISGHTALYWYRQSLGQGPEFLIYFQGTGAADDSGLPNDRFFAVRPEGSVSTLKIQRTERGDSAVYLCASSLTSGRLPSSYNEQFFGPGTRLTVL.